The 16 T cell receptor beta chains below were found in one sample sequenced in a study of blood T cell repertoires in COVID-19. Repertoires were generated with immunoSEQ multiplex PCR, while TCRdb's copy carries only in-frame clones and drops some. The sample contains 200,000 to 300,000 clones, roughly 88% of which appear only once. The sequencing input was peripheral blood. Every receptor here comes from a man aged 80 or over with acute or convalescent COVID-19.

As to this clone: Other DNA sequences in this specimen translate into the identical CDR3. The genes are TRBV5-6 and TRBJ1-5; 7 bases are shared with TRBD1. Germline CDR1 SGHDT, CDR2 YYEEEE. The V gene end was trimmed by 4 bases and the J gene end by 4 bases; junction bases not matched to a gene: 2. This CDR3 has 13 residues. The CDR3 protein is CASSPQGNQPQHF. In DNA, the CDR3 is TGTGCCAGCAGCCCACAGGGGAATCAGCCCCAGCATTTT.

The chain links TRBV19 to TRBJ2-7, with 8 bases lining up with TRBD2. The CDR3 totals 14 residues. Trimming cost V 3 bases and J 3 bases; bases outside gene matches: 4. CDR1 is LNHDA and CDR2 is SQIVND in the germline V gene (reference sequence). This CDR3 is CASSISAGGYEQYF. CDR3 in DNA: TGTGCCAGTAGTATCAGTGCGGGAGGCTACGAGCAGTACTTC.

The rearrangement links TRBV6-6 to TRBJ1-1, with TRBD1 identical over 7 bases. The CDR3 loop spans 13 amino acids. The germline V gene has CDR1 MNHNY and CDR2 SVGAGI (reference sequence). V lost 5 bases, J lost 4 bases, and 4 bases stayed unmatched. CDR3 amino acids: CASSQQGSTEAFF. The CDR3 DNA reads TGTGCCAGCAGTCAACAGGGGAGCACTGAAGCTTTCTTT.

The chain couples TRBV19 to TRBJ1-4, with 7 bases that match TRBD1. After removal of 6 bases from V and 2 bases from J, the junction contained 9 bases not matched to a gene. The length of the CDR3 is 16 residues. Germline V gives CDR1 LNHDA, CDR2 SQIVND (reference sequence). Written as DNA, the CDR3 is TGTGCCAGTAGAGAGAACAGGGGTGCGACTAATGAAAAACTGTTTTTT. This translates into CASRENRGATNEKLFF.

This clone appeared once. The gene calls are TRBV18 and TRBJ2-1; 9 positions match TRBD1. Looked up from germline, CDR1 is KGHSH and CDR2 is LQKENI. V shed 3 bases and J 8 bases; nucleotides not matched to a gene: 8. This CDR3 comprises 15 residues. CDR3 bases: TGTGCCAGCTCACCGATGACAGGGGGAAATCATGAGCAGTTCTTC. This translates into CASSPMTGGNHEQFF.

The chain employs TRBV20-1 and TRBJ1-1; D is undetermined. This CDR3 has 10 residues. V was clipped by 0 bases and J by 8 bases, with 4 bases between them. CDR1 DFQATT and CDR2 SNEGSKA come from the germline V gene (reference sequence). In nucleotides, the CDR3 is TGCAGTGCTAGAGACAGGGAAGCTTTCTTT. Translated: CSARDREAFF.

The chain links TRBV11-2 to TRBJ1-1; D is perhaps TRBD1 (6 bases). The length of the CDR3 is 15 residues. Trimming removed 3 bases at V and 3 bases at J, with 14 bases between. CDR1 is SGHAT and CDR2 is FQNNGV in the germline V gene. The CDR3 loop is CASSFIRGRHTEAFF. For the CDR3, the DNA is TGTGCCAGCAGCTTCATCAGGGGTAGACACACTGAAGCTTTCTTT.

This clone was seen only a few times. The CDR3 region is CASSPDRVQHTEAFF. For the CDR3, the DNA is TGTGCCAGCTCCCCGGACAGGGTTCAGCACACTGAAGCTTTCTTT. The J gene is TRBJ1-1, the V gene TRBV18; TRBD1 agrees at 8 bases. CDR1 and CDR2 (germline): KGHSH, LQKENI. The junction had 9 bases not matched to a gene; V was cut back by 6 bases and J by 3 bases. The CDR3 totals 15 residues.

Concerning this clone itself: A junction end diverges from the germline sequence, so it may reflect a read error. This chain links TRBV18 with TRBJ1-5; D is unclear. Per the germline V gene, CDR1 is KGHSH and CDR2 is LQKENI. The CDR3 extends over 15 amino acids. This CDR3 is CASSPPGVSNQPQHF. CDR3 bases: TGTGCCAGCTCGCCACCGGGAGTTAGCAATCAGCCCCAGCATTTT.

The chain recombines TRBV11-2 with TRBJ1-1; D ambiguous. Trimming left V 3 bases short and J 8 bases short, with 16 bases between. The length of the CDR3 is 14 residues. Germline loops: CDR1 SGHAT, CDR2 FQNNGV. The CDR3 DNA is TGTGCCAGCAGCTTTGAGCGGAATTTCATCGAAGCTTTCTTT. Its protein is CASSFERNFIEAFF.

The V gene is TRBV4-1, the J gene TRBJ2-1; weak D call: TRBD1 (6 bases). Trimming left V 1 base short and J 5 bases short, with 15 bases between. The germline gives CDR1 MGHRA, CDR2 YSYEKL. The length of the CDR3 is 16 residues. CDR3 nucleotide sequence: TGCGCCAGCAGCCAAGTCTGGTCAGGGGATAACAATGAGCAGTTCTTC. Protein sequence: CASSQVWSGDNNEQFF.

The rearrangement links TRBV20-1 to TRBJ2-3, with 7 positions matching TRBD2. Germline V gene sequence: CDR1 DFQATT, CDR2 SNEGSKA (reference sequence). The CDR3 runs to 13 residues. J was trimmed by 1 base and V by 3 bases; bases with no gene match: 1. This CDR3 reads CSASTSGTDTQYF. CDR3 DNA sequence: TGCAGTGCTAGTACTAGCGGCACAGATACGCAGTATTTT.

To note about this clone: Other DNA sequences in this sample translate to the same CDR3. The CDR3 here is CASSLGGADQPQHF. The DNA for the CDR3 is TGCGCCAGCAGCTTGGGGGGAGCCGATCAGCCCCAGCATTTT. The rearrangement uses TRBV5-1 and TRBJ1-5; D not resolved. The V end lost 0 bases, the J end lost 5 bases, and 9 bases lay between the germline ends. The CDR3 runs to 14 residues. Germline values: CDR1 SGHRS, CDR2 YFSETQ.

The rearrangement uses TRBV5-6 and TRBJ1-5, with 11 bases lining up with TRBD1. V lost 4 bases, J lost 1 base, and 10 bases stayed unmatched. Looked up from germline, CDR1 is SGHDT and CDR2 is YYEEEE. The length of the CDR3 is 18 residues. Here the CDR3 DNA reads TGTGCCAGCAGCATGTGGACAGGGGGCTGGAAAAGCAATCAGCCCCAGCATTTT. Its protein is CASSMWTGGWKSNQPQHF. The entire variable domain, with the rest obtained from reference TRBV5-6 and TRBJ1-5, is as follows: DAGVTQSPTHLIKTRGQQVTLRCSPKSGHDTVSWYQQALGQGPQFIFQYYEEEERQRGNFPDRFSGHQFPNYSSELNVNALLLGDSALYLCASSMWTGGWKSNQPQHFGDGTRLSIL.

The rearrangement uses TRBV2 and TRBJ2-1; a possible D gene is TRBD1 (6 bases). The germline V gene has CDR1 SNHLY and CDR2 FYNNEI. The V and J ends lost 5 bases and 8 bases respectively, with 19 bases between them. The CDR3 extends over 15 amino acids. The CDR3 region is CASSRGRQLADEQFF. In DNA form, the CDR3 reads TGTGCCAGCAGTAGGGGGAGACAACTTGCGGATGAGCAGTTCTTC.

J is TRBJ1-1 and V is TRBV3-1 (or the pseudogene TRBV3-2); 7 bases map to TRBD1. Germline assignment: CDR1 LGHDT and CDR2 YNNKEL (reference sequence). J gave up 10 bases and V 4 bases, and 9 bases lay outside the gene matches. This CDR3 region has 13 residues. The CDR3 region is CASSPGGWQAAFF. CDR3 DNA sequence: TGTGCCAGCAGCCCAGGGGGATGGCAAGCAGCTTTCTTT.